This T cell receptor (beta chain) emerged from a study of blood T cell repertoires in COVID-19. Study-level information: COVID-19 samples from acute and convalescent phases originated in the United States, Italy and Spain.

The germline gives CDR1 SGHAT, CDR2 FQNNGV. The CDR3 has 13 residues. V lost 5 bases, J lost 14 bases, and 16 bases lay in between. Clones were read by immunoSEQ multiplex PCR, and TCRdb kept only the in-frame ones, dropping some. The table has roughly 20,000 clones, 85% to 95% seen once; the top ten hold about 5.8%. The chain carries TRBV11-2 and TRBJ1-6; tentative D call: TRBD1 (5 bases). This receptor was identified in a human donor in a cohort sampled during active COVID-19. Source material: peripheral blood. This CDR3 is CASSLGLTTTLHF. CDR3 DNA sequence: TGTGCCAGCAGCCTGGGACTCACCACGACCCTCCACTTT.